The subject of this entry is one T cell receptor (beta chain). Its antigen specificity is not known. No qualities accompany the bases; no much larger clone lies one base away. One collaborating source in Seattle enrolled patients while the patients were actively infected and followed the patients over time throughout the course of disease. The collaborating institutions used their own protocols to collect whole blood in K2EDTA tubes. For TCRbeta analysis, collaborators shipped samples in one of three forms: frozen whole blood, isolated PBMCs, or DNA extracted from either of those sample types. The sample belongs to a study of blood T cell repertoires in COVID-19 (TCRdb year 2020). About the investigation overall: Collaborator samples came from the United States, Italy and Spain and covered acute and convalescent phases of COVID-19. The repertoires were released in a freely available public database meant as a resource for research on the immune response to SARS-CoV-2. Samples came from the ongoing ImmuneRACE study (first 160 participants) plus 1,254 subjects from 6 global collaborators. The dataset comprised deeply sampled blood TCRbeta repertoires from subjects exposed to, actively infected with, or recovered from COVID-19. Nearly every sample came with metadata listing a de-identified subject ID, COVID-19 status, age in years and sex. Where available, HLA class I and class II types were taken from metadata supplied by the sample provider and were not determined by assay-based typing. The prospective study material was composed of cDNA or gDNA derived from T cells, B-cell-depleted T cells, or PBMCs.

The germline V gene sets CDR1 to SGHTA and CDR2 to FQGNSA. The CDR3 runs 18 amino acids, cysteine and phenylalanine included. CDR3 DNA only is kept here, 54 bases in frame from base 1. Deletion took 1 base off V and 1 base off J, with a span of 19 bases between the germline ends. General findings and caveats noted by the study authors: The amount of clinical and demographic metadata varied by source and participant and was provided uncurated.

TCRbeta CDR3 regions were amplified from genomic DNA by means of the immunoSEQ Assay, a bias-controlled multiplex PCR. As for the authors' bioinformatics: The number of nucleated cells in each sample was estimated from the amplification of reference gene primers within the assay. Sequence reads were collapsed and filtered to measure the absolute abundance of every unique TCRbeta CDR3 rearrangement. For each sample, productive Simpson clonality was calculated by taking the square root of Simpson's diversity index across productive rearrangements. The table was pulled from immuneACCESS by TCRdb, which kept in-frame rearrangements only. Such tables lose some clones; where checked, under half of the loss comes from unresolved V genes, and the rest has no known cause. V, J and clone size are taken as reported in that table, and D and trimming were inferred from the DNA itself. Here the sample has 250,000 to 350,000 clones; 70% to 85% occur a single time. Of the sample, 1.4% to 1.5% falls within the top ten clones.

Sequenced material: peripheral blood. Rearrangement joined TRBV7-2 to TRBJ1-2; the D region possibly corresponds to TRBD1 (5 bases align). The receptor's source is a human donor with COVID-19, enrolled during active disease. The donor label of this sample is uncertain. The bases read TGTGCCAGCAGCTTAGTCGGCATGACACTAAGGGGTAACTATGGCTACACCTTC. Translation gives CASSLVGMTLRGNYGYTF.